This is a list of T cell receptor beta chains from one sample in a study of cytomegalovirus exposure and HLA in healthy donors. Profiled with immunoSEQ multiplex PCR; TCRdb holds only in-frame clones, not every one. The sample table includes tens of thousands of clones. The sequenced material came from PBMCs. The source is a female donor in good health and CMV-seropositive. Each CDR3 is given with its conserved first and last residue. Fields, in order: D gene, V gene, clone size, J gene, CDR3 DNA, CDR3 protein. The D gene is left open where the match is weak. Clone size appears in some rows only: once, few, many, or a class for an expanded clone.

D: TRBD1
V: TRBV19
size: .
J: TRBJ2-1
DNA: TGTGCCAGTAGTATATGGACAGGCTCCGACAATGAGCAGTTCTTC
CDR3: CASSIWTGSDNEQFF

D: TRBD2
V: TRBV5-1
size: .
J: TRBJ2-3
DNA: TGCGCCAGCAGCTTCCCTACTAGCGGAAGCACAGATACGCAGTATTTT
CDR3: CASSFPTSGSTDTQYF

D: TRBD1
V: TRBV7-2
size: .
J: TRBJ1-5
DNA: TGTGCCAGCAGCCTGGACAGGGGCCAGCCCCAGCATTTT
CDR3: CASSLDRGQPQHF

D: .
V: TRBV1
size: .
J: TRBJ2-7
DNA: TGCACCAGCAGCCAAACGCTGGGGGGACTCGACTACGAGCAGTACTTC
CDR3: CTSSQTLGGLDYEQYF

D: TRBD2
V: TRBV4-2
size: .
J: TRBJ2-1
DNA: TGTGCCAGCAGCCTACTAGCGGGCCTCGACAATGAGCAGTTCTTC
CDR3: CASSLLAGLDNEQFF

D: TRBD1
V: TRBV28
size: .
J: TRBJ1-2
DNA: TGTGCCAACAGTTTATCGGGGACAGGGTACCGCTACACCTTC
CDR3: CANSLSGTGYRYTF

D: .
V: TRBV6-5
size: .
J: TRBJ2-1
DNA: TGTGCCAGCACCCGCCCCCGGTCAAATGAGCAGTTCTTC
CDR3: CASTRPRSNEQFF

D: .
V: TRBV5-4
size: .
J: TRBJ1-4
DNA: TGTGCCAGCAGCTTGGGGCTACAGAGCAATGAAAAACTGTTTTTT
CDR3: CASSLGLQSNEKLFF

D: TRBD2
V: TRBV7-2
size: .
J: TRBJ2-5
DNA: TGTGCCAGCAGCCAAGGGACTAGCGGGCCTCAAGAGACCCAGTACTTC
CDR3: CASSQGTSGPQETQYF

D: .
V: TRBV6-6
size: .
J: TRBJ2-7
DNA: TGTGCCAGCAGTTCAGGGGCTCCCGGCTACGAGCAGTACTTC
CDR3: CASSSGAPGYEQYF

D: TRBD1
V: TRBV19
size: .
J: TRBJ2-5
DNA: TGTGCCAGTAGTATGACAGGGGGCGGGGCCCAGTACTTC
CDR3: CASSMTGGGAQYF

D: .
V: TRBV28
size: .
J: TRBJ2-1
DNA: TGTGCCAGCAGTCCAACTACCACCGGCTCCGACAATGAGCAGTTCTTC
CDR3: CASSPTTTGSDNEQFF

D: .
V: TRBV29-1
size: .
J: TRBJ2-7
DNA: TGCAGCGTTCAACGGGACTTGAACGAGCAGTACTTC
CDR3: CSVQRDLNEQYF

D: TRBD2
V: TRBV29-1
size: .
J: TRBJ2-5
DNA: TGCAGCGTTGAAGATCCGAGACTAGCAACCTTCCAGGGGACCCAGTACTTC
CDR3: CSVEDPRLATFQGTQYF

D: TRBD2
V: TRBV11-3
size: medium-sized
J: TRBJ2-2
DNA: TGTGCTGCTATCAGGATAATAAGGGGGCTAGCGGGAAGGACAACCGGGGAGCTGTTTTTT
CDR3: CAAIRIIRGLAGRTTGELFF

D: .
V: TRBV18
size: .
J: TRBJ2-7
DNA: TGTGCCAGCTCACTTGGACAGCCCTACGAGCAGTACTTC
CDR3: CASSLGQPYEQYF

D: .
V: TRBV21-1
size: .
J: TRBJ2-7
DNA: TGTGCCAGCAAGTTTCCCAGGAGGAGCTCCTACGAGCAGTACTTC
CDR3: CASKFPRRSSYEQYF

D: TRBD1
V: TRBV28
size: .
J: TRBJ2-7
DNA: TGTGCCAGCAGTTTTTCGGGACAGGGGATTCTCTACGAGCAGTACTTC
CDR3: CASSFSGQGILYEQYF

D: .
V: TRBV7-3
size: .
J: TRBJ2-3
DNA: TGTGCCAGCAGCTTAACAGGGGCCCCCACAGATACGCAGTATTTT
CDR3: CASSLTGAPTDTQYF

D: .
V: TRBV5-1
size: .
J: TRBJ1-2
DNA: TGCGCCAGCAGCTTGGTTTCAGGGCATGGCTACACCTTC
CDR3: CASSLVSGHGYTF

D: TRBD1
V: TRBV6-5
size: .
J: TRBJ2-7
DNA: TGTGCCAGCAGTCCAACCGGGACAGACTACGAGCAGTACTTC
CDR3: CASSPTGTDYEQYF

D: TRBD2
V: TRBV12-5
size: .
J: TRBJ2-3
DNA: TGTGCTAGTGGCCCGAGGACTAGCGGAGTAGCGGATACGCAGTATTTT
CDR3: CASGPRTSGVADTQYF

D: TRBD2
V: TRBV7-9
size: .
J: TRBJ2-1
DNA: TGTGCCAGCACCCCTAAAGGTTCCCTCGGGACTAGACGCACCAATGAGCAGTTCTTC
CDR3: CASTPKGSLGTRRTNEQFF

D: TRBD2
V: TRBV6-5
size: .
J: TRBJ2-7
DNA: TGTGCCAGCAGTGCGACTAGCGGGGTCCACGAGCAGTACTTC
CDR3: CASSATSGVHEQYF

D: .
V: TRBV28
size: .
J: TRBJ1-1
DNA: TGTGCCAGCAGTTCCTCCGGGACATTGAACACTGAAGCTTTCTTT
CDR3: CASSSSGTLNTEAFF

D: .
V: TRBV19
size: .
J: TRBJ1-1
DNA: TGTGCCAGTAGTATTAGAGGGATGAACACTGAAGCTTTCTTT
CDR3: CASSIRGMNTEAFF

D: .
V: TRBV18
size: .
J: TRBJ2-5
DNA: TGTGCCAGCTCACCACGGGTCGGGGACCAAGAGACCCAGTACTTC
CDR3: CASSPRVGDQETQYF

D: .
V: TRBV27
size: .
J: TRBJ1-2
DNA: TGTGCCAGCAGACAACAGGCCTATGGCTACACCTTC
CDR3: CASRQQAYGYTF

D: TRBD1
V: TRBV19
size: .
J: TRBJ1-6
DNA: TGTGCCAGTGCGGACAGGGTGGAGTCACCCCTCCACTTT
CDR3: CASADRVESPLHF